The clone carrying this T cell receptor beta chain has just one count. In the original analysis: Reference gene primer amplification gave nucleated cell count estimates. Data came from immunoSEQ multiplex PCR; TCRdb stores just in-frame clones and leaves some out. That table furnishes V, J and clone size, whereas the DNA furnished D and trimming. The sample has 200,000 or so clones, around nine tenths seen once. This sample was taken from a study of blood T cell repertoires in COVID-19. Across the whole study: The United States, Italy and Spain provided the acute and convalescent COVID-19 samples. Sample material is recorded as cDNA or gDNA derived from T cells, B-cell-depleted T cells, or PBMCs.

Trimming removed 5 bases at V and 7 bases at J, with 23 bases between. CDR1 is SEHNR and CDR2 is FQNEAQ in the germline V gene (reference sequence). The CDR3 has 16 amino acids. Material: peripheral blood. This chain links TRBV7-9 with TRBJ2-5, with D maybe TRBD1 (7 bases). The TCR was taken from a man aged 70 or older with active or convalescent COVID-19. CDR3: CASSLRGVGSSGTQYF. The CDR3 region has the DNA TGTGCCAGCAGCCTCAGGGGGGTAGGGTCAAGCGGGACCCAGTACTTC.